This section outlines one T cell receptor (beta chain) sequence together with its context. This sample is part of a study of cytomegalovirus exposure and HLA in healthy donors. The PCR contained 60 Vbeta and 13 Jbeta primers. Clones were sequenced by immunoSEQ multiplex PCR, and TCRdb holds only the in-frame ones, with some missing. The sample has about 99,000 clones, roughly three quarters seen once. This CDR3 comprises 16 residues. Germline V gives CDR1 LGHNA, CDR2 YNFKEQ. V gave up 1 base and J gave up 3 bases; unmatched junction bases: 5. This TCR came from a middle-aged man in good health and CMV-seropositive. The sample was PBMCs. The gene calls are TRBV4-2 and TRBJ2-2; 7 nucleotides align to TRBD2. The CDR3 region has the DNA TGTGCCAGCAGCCAAGGGGCAAGCGGGGACACCGGGGAGCTGTTTTTT. Translation gives CASSQGASGDTGELFF.